The present T cell receptor (beta chain) was sequenced within a study of blood T cell repertoires in COVID-19. Study summary: Acute and convalescent COVID-19 specimens originated in the United States, Italy and Spain. Sources were T cells, B-cell-depleted T cells, or PBMCs; the material itself was cDNA or gDNA.

This clone has only one observation. Trimming cost V 9 bases and J 1 base; bases outside gene matches: 6. This CDR3 comprises 14 residues. Looked up from germline, CDR1 is LNHDA and CDR2 is SQIVND (reference sequence). Patients at the Seattle site were enrolled during active infection and followed longitudinally. Under the authors' procedure: The assay estimated nucleated cells by amplifying reference gene primers. Clones were read by immunoSEQ multiplex PCR, and TCRdb kept only the in-frame ones, dropping some. V, J and clone size derive from that table, while D and trimming were established from the DNA sequence. The sample contains under 450,000 clones, approximately 86% of which appear only once.

The J gene is TRBJ2-3, the V gene TRBV19, with 8 bases lining up with TRBD1. The sequenced sample was peripheral blood. This sequence originates from a woman in her fifties or sixties with COVID-19, enrolled during active disease. The CDR3 DNA reads TGTGCCAGCACCCCGGGACAGGGCACAGATACGCAGTATTTT. Protein sequence: CASTPGQGTDTQYF.